These T cell receptor beta chains were read from a single sample in a study of T cell clonotyping in hematopoietic cell transplantation. The table came from immunoSEQ multiplex PCR; TCRdb's copy has only in-frame clones and leaves some out. The table has fewer than 80,000 clones, 94% seen once. The sample consisted of peripheral blood mononuclear cells. The receptors derive from a man aged 45 to 65 in good health. Some clones in this sample may be carry-over from other donors' samples. CDR3s include the opening cysteine and the closing phenylalanine or tryptophan. The order of the fields is D gene, J gene, V gene, clone size, CDR3 DNA, CDR3 protein. D genes are given only for firm matches. Size values are once, few and many counts, or a class for expanded clones, and some rows have none.

TRBD2	TRBJ2-5	TRBV6-6	.	TGTGCCAGCAGGGACCTGAGACTAGCCTTGGAGACCCAGTACTTC	CASRDLRLALETQYF
.	TRBJ2-7	TRBV6-5	.	TGTGCCAGCATGTCCGGCAGACTAACCTACGAGCAGTACTTC	CASMSGRLTYEQYF
.	TRBJ2-5	TRBV28	.	TGTGCCAGCAGTTTGGGGAATCGATACCAAGAGACCCAGTACTTC	CASSLGNRYQETQYF
TRBD2	TRBJ2-2	TRBV5-1	once	TGCGCCAGCAGCTTGCCCCTGATCCGGCGGGGGGGCCGCGGGGAGCTGTTTTTT	CASSLPLIRRGGRGELFF
.	TRBJ2-1	TRBV9	.	TGTGCCAGCAGCGTCGCAGACTACAATGAGCAGTTCTTC	CASSVADYNEQFF
.	TRBJ2-7	TRBV6-5	.	TGTGCCAGCAGTTACAGAGGGCAAGGTACCTACGAGCAGTACTTC	CASSYRGQGTYEQYF
.	TRBJ2-7	TRBV5-4	.	TGTGCCAGCAACCCCCCGGGGCCTGGGGTCGAGCAGTACTTC	CASNPPGPGVEQYF
TRBD2	TRBJ2-7	TRBV6-6	.	TGTGCCACCTTATTGGGGGGGAGCTCCTACGAGCAGTACTTC	CATLLGGSSYEQYF
.	TRBJ1-2	TRBV6-1	.	TGTGCCAGTAGGCGGGACACCGCTTTGTATGGCTACACCTTC	CASRRDTALYGYTF
.	TRBJ2-3	TRBV2	.	TGTGCCAGCAGTGGCGGGCATAGCACAGATACGCAGTATTTT	CASSGGHSTDTQYF
.	TRBJ1-2	TRBV29-1	.	TGCAGCGTTGACAGCTTTAACTATGGCTACACCTTC	CSVDSFNYGYTF
TRBD2	TRBJ2-7	TRBV6-5	few	TGTGCCAGCAGTTACTCGACTAGCGGGAGCTACGAGCAGTACTTC	CASSYSTSGSYEQYF
.	TRBJ2-3	TRBV7-3	.	TGTGCCAGCAGTCAAGTGGGGGGGGCCTCAGATACGCAGTATTTT	CASSQVGGASDTQYF
TRBD1	TRBJ1-1	TRBV30	.	TGTGCCTGGACTCCGACAGGGAGCGAAGCTTTCTTT	CAWTPTGSEAFF
TRBD2	TRBJ2-1	TRBV2	.	TGTGCCAGCAGGACTAGCGGATTGGGTTACAATGAGCAGTTCTTC	CASRTSGLGYNEQFF
.	TRBJ2-6	TRBV28	few	TGTGCCAGCAGTTTGGGGGACATAGCCTCTGGGGCCAACGTCCTGACTTTC	CASSLGDIASGANVLTF
TRBD1	TRBJ1-6	TRBV28	.	TGTGCCAGCAGTCCATGGGGCAGGGGGCGGCGTTTTGATTCACCCCTCCACTTT	CASSPWGRGRRFDSPLHF
.	TRBJ1-2	TRBV27	.	TGTGCCAGCAGTTCCAACCCCCACAGGGACTATGGCTACACCTTC	CASSSNPHRDYGYTF
TRBD1	TRBJ2-2	TRBV28	.	TGTGCCAGCAGCCCCCGGACAGGGCAGAACACCGGGGAGCTGTTTTTT	CASSPRTGQNTGELFF
.	TRBJ2-5	TRBV6-1	.	TGTGCCACCACCGCAAGGGAGACCCAGTACTTC	CATTARETQYF
.	TRBJ1-3	TRBV6-5	.	TGTGCCAGCAGGGAAAGGGGACGGATTGGAAACACCATATATTTT	CASRERGRIGNTIYF
TRBD1	TRBJ2-2	TRBV11-3	.	TGTGCCAGCAGCTTAGATCAAGGGGGCAGCGCGAACACCGGGGAGCTGTTTTTT	CASSLDQGGSANTGELFF
TRBD2	TRBJ2-5	TRBV5-1	.	TGCGCCAGCAGCGGGGACTATGGGGCTTTTAAGACCCAGTACTTC	CASSGDYGAFKTQYF
.	TRBJ1-5	TRBV19	once	TGTGCCAGCACCAGACAAACCAATCAGCCCCAGCATTTT	CASTRQTNQPQHF
.	TRBJ1-1	TRBV4-2	.	TGTGCCAGCAGCCCCTGGGGGGGAGCTGAAGCTTTCTTT	CASSPWGGAEAFF
.	TRBJ2-2	TRBV5-6	.	TGTGCCAGCAGCCTGTGGGGGTTCCCCACCGGGGAGCTGTTTTTT	CASSLWGFPTGELFF
.	TRBJ2-3	TRBV6-5	.	TGTGCCAGCTCCCGGGGCACAGATACGCAGTATTTT	CASSRGTDTQYF
.	TRBJ2-2	TRBV7-8	.	TGTGCCAGCAGCCTTGGACAGCCTCTAGATAACACCGGGGAGCTGTTTTTT	CASSLGQPLDNTGELFF
.	TRBJ1-1	TRBV27	.	TGTGCCAGCAGTTTATGGGCCGGAAACACTGAAGCTTTCTTT	CASSLWAGNTEAFF
.	TRBJ1-2	TRBV9	.	TGTGCCAGCAGCGCAGTAGATGGTAGCTATGGCTACACCTTC	CASSAVDGSYGYTF
.	TRBJ1-1	TRBV19	.	TGTGCCGGCACCAGGGGACCTGAAGCTTTCTTT	CAGTRGPEAFF
.	TRBJ1-2	TRBV7-2	.	TGTGCCAGCAGCTTAGACGCAGGCTATGGCTACACCTTC	CASSLDAGYGYTF
TRBD2	TRBJ2-1	TRBV4-3	.	TGCGCCAGCAGCGATAGCGGGAGGGCCTACAATGAGCAGTTCTTC	CASSDSGRAYNEQFF
.	TRBJ1-5	TRBV28	once	TGTGCCAGCAACTCTTGGTGGACAGCTAGCAATCAGCCCCAGCATTTT	CASNSWWTASNQPQHF
.	TRBJ2-7	TRBV9	.	TGTGCCAGCAGCGGACAGGATCTCACCTACGAGCAGTACTTC	CASSGQDLTYEQYF
.	TRBJ1-3	TRBV9	.	TGTGCCAGCAGCGTAGAACCCTCCAGCTTCTCTGGAAACACCATATATTTT	CASSVEPSSFSGNTIYF
.	TRBJ2-3	TRBV9	.	TGTGCCAGCAGCGTGGGGGAAGGGTCCCCAGATACGCAGTATTTT	CASSVGEGSPDTQYF
.	TRBJ2-1	TRBV29-1	.	TGCAGCGTTGAGGCTGCCTACAATGAGCAGTTCTTC	CSVEAAYNEQFF
.	TRBJ2-2	TRBV4-1	.	TGCGCCAGCAGCCAAACGGTACTCACCGGGGAGCTGTTTTTT	CASSQTVLTGELFF
.	TRBJ2-5	TRBV5-1	.	TGCGCCAGCAGCTTGGGAGGCAGCCAAGAGACCCAGTACTTC	CASSLGGSQETQYF
.	TRBJ2-7	TRBV6-5	.	TGTGCCAGCAGTCCGACAGGTTCCTACGAGCAGTACTTC	CASSPTGSYEQYF
.	TRBJ2-5	TRBV27	.	TGTGCCAGCAGTTTCACTAGGGCGGAGACCCAGTACTTC	CASSFTRAETQYF
TRBD1	TRBJ1-2	TRBV28	.	TGTGCCAGCAGTCAAGGACAGGTCTATGGCTACACCTTC	CASSQGQVYGYTF